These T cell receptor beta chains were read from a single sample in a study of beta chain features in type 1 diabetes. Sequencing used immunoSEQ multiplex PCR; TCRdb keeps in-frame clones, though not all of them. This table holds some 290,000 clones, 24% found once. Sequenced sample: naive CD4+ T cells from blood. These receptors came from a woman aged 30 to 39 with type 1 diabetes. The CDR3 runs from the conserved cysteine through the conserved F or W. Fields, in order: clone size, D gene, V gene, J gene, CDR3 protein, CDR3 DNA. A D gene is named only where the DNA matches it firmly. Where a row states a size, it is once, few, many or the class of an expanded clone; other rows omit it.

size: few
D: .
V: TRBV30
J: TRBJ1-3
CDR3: CAWSVGVSGNTIYF
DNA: TGTGCCTGGAGTGTCGGGGTCTCTGGAAACACCATATATTTT

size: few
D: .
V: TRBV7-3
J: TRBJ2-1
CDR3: CASSLEPRWNEQFF
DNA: TGTGCCAGCAGCTTAGAGCCTAGGTGGAATGAGCAGTTCTTC

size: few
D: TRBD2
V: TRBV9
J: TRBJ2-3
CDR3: CASRGAGGPTDTQYF
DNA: TGTGCCAGCAGGGGAGCGGGAGGGCCCACAGATACGCAGTATTTT

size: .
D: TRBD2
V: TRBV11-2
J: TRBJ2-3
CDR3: CASSNRLAGGTDTQYF
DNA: TGTGCCAGCAGCAACCGACTAGCGGGAGGAACAGATACGCAGTATTTT

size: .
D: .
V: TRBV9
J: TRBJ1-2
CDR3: CASSTSPRILHYGYTF
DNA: TGTGCCAGCAGCACTTCCCCCAGGATTCTCCACTATGGCTACACCTTC

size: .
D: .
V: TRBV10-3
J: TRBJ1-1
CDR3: CATTPQAGLAFF
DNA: TGTGCCACCACCCCCCAGGCTGGTCTAGCTTTCTTT

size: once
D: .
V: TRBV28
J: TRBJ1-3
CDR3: CASSPAGVSNTIYF
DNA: TGTGCCAGCAGTCCCGCGGGAGTTAGCAACACCATATATTTT

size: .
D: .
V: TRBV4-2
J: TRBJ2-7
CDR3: CASSRTQGRSSYEQYF
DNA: TGTGCCAGCAGCCGGACACAGGGAAGAAGCTCCTACGAGCAGTACTTC

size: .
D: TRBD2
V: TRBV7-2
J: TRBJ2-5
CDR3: CASSSGGRETQYF
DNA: TGTGCCAGCTCCTCGGGGGGTAGGGAGACCCAGTACTTC

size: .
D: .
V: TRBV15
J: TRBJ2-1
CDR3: CATTQGYYNEQFF
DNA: TGTGCCACCACCCAGGGGTACTACAATGAGCAGTTCTTC